The sequence of this T cell receptor beta chain was determined in a study of CD8 T cells in ankylosing spondylitis. After removal of 9 bases from V and 9 bases from J, the junction contained 9 bases not matched to a gene. This CDR3 has 13 amino acids. The germline V gene has CDR1 MNHEY and CDR2 SMNVEV (reference sequence). Study-level results: Blood from ankylosing spondylitis patients appeared to carry a characteristic roughly 8-variant TCR beta motif.

TCRdb independently ran MiXCR on the 5' RACE reads; one entry per CDR3 protein. In the table there are roughly 470,000 distinct CDR3 sequences, around 26% of which are singletons. This clonotype has more than one count but fewer than ten. The antigen is unknown. The sample was blood, either unsorted or a sorted T cell fraction (not recorded which). The chain uses TRBV27 and TRBJ2-7; 12 nucleotides match TRBD2. The receptor comes from a male donor with ankylosing spondylitis. The DNA of the CDR3 is TGTGCCAGTGGACTAGCGGGAACAGCGGGGCAGTACTTC. This translates into CASGLAGTAGQYF.